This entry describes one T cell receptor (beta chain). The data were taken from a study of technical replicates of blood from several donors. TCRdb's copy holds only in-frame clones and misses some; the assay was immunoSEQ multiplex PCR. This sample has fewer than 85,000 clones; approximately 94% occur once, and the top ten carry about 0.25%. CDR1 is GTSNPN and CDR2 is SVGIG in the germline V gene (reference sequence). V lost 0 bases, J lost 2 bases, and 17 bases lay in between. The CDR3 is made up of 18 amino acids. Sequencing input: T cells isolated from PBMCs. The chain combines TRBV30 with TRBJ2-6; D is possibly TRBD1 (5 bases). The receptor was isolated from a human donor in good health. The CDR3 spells CAWSVLRTMRPGANVLTF. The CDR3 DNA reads TGTGCCTGGAGTGTACTTCGGACAATGAGGCCTGGGGCCAACGTCCTGACTTTC.